This T cell receptor beta chain stems from a study of T cells after yellow fever vaccination. Study-level findings and limits: Only a small proportion of the clonotypes turned up in both the CD4 and the CD8 compartments, likely arising from convergent recombination. It was a weaker secondary response, yet one that peaked faster, at day 5 versus 15.

Researchers made TCR cDNA using 5'RACE template switching, and this step added a universal primer site and UMIs. TCRdb redid the calling of the 5' RACE reads with MiXCR, one entry per CDR3 protein. The table shows approximately 450,000 distinct CDR3 sequences, with approximately 18% occurring only once. Turning to this clonotype: Antigen: not known.

The clonotype comes from a man younger than 35 who received the YFV17D yellow fever vaccine. Sample: PBMCs, taken before the yellow fever booster vaccination.

This chain's CDR3 is CASSYSVYRSPDTQYF. The CDR3 DNA follows: TGTGCCAGCAGTTACTCGGTATACAGGTCCCCAGATACGCAGTATTTT. J is TRBJ2-3 and V is TRBV6-5; tentatively, D is TRBD1 (5 bases). The V gene lost 0 bases and the J gene lost 4 bases, with 14 bases spanning the gap. The CDR3 totals 16 residues. Per the germline V gene, CDR1 is MNHEY and CDR2 is SVGAGI.